This T cell receptor beta chain was identified in a study of blood T cell repertoires in COVID-19. The ends were cut back, 8 bases at V and 1 base at J, with 27 bases in the middle. The germline V gene has CDR1 MGHRA and CDR2 YSYEKL. The CDR3 runs 18 residues. Seattle patients were enrolled while actively infected and followed longitudinally. Methods used by the authors: Researchers report that nucleated cell counts were estimated from reference gene primer amplification. Method: immunoSEQ multiplex PCR; TCRdb's copy keeps in-frame clones and lacks some. V and J calls and clone size are those listed in that table; D and trimming were worked out from the DNA. Here the sample spans some 130,000 clones, roughly 89% being singletons.

Source material: peripheral blood. This TCR came from a man aged 60-69 years with COVID-19, enrolled during active disease. The gene calls are TRBV4-1 and TRBJ2-7; D perhaps matches TRBD2 (7 bases). CDR3 sequence reads: CASHKGGAKTPLSYEQYF. CDR3 DNA: TGCGCCAGCCACAAGGGGGGGGCAAAGACACCGCTATCCTACGAGCAGTACTTC.